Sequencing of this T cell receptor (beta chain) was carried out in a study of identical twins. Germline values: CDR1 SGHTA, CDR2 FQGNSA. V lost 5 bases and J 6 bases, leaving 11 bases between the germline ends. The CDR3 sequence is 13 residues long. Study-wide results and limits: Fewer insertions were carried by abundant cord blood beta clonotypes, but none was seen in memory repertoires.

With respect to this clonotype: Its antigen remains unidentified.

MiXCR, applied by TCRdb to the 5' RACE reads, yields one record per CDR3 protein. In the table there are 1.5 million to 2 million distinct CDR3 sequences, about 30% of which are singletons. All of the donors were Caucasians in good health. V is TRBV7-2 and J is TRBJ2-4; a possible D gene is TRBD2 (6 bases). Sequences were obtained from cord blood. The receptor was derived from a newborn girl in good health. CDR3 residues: CASSRGSPNIQYF. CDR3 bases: TGTGCCAGCAGCCGGGGGAGTCCAAACATTCAGTACTTC. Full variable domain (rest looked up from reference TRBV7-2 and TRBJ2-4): GAGVSQSPSNKVTEKGKDVELRCDPISGHTALYWYRQSLGQGLEFLIYFQGNSAPDKSGLPSDRFSAERTGGSVSTLTIQRTQQEDSAVYLCASSRGSPNIQYFGAGTRLSVL.